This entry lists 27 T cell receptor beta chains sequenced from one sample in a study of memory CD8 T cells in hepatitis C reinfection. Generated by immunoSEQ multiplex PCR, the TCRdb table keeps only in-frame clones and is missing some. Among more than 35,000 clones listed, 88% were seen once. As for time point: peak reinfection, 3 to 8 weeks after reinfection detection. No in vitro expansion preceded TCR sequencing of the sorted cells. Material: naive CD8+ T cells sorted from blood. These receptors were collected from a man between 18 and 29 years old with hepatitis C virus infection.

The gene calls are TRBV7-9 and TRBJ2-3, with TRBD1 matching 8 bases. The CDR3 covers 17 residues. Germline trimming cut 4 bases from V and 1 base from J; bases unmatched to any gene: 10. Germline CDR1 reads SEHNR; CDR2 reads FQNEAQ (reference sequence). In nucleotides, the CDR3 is TGTGCCAGCAGCTCCCTGACAGGGGAAACCGGCACAGATACGCAGTATTTT. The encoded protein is CASSSLTGETGTDTQYF.

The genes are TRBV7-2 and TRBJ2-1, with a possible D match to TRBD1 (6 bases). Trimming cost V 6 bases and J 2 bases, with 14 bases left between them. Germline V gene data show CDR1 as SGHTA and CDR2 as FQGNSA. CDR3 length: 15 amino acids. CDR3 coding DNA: TGTGCCAGCAGTCCCGTACAGGGCCCCTACAATGAGCAGTTCTTC. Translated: CASSPVQGPYNEQFF.

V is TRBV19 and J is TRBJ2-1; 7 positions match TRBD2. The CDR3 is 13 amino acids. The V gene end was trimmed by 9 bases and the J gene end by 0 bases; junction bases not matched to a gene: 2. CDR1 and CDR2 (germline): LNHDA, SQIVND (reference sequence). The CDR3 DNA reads TGTGCCAGCGGGGAGGGCTCCTACAATGAGCAGTTCTTC. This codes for CASGEGSYNEQFF.

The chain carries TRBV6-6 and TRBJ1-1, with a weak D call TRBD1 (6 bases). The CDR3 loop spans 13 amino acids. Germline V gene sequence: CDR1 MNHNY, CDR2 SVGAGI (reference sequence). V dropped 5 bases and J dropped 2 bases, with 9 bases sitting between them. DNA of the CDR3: TGTGCCAGCAGTACAGGGTTAAACACTGAAGCTTTCTTT. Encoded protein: CASSTGLNTEAFF.

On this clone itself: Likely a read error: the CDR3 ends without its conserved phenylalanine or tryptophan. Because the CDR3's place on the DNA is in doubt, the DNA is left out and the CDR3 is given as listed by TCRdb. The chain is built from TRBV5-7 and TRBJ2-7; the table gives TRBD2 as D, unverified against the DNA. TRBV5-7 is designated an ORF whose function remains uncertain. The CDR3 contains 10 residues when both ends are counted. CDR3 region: CASSLLTVLL.

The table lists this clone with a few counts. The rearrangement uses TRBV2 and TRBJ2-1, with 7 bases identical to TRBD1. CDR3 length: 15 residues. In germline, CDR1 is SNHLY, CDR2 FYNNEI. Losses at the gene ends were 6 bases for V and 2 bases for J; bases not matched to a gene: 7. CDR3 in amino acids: CASRLDRATYNEQFF. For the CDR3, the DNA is TGTGCCAGCAGACTCGACAGGGCCACCTACAATGAGCAGTTCTTC.

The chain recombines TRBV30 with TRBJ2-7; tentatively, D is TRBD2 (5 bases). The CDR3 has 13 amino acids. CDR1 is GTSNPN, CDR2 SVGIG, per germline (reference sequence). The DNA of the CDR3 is TGTGCCGGGAGTCCGAAATGGGGCTACGAGCAGTACGTC. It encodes CAGSPKWGYEQYV.

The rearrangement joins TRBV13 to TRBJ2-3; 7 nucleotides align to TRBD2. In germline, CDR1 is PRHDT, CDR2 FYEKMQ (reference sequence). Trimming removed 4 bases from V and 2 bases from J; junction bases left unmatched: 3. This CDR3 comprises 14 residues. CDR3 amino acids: CASSSGLITDTQYF. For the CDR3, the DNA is TGTGCCAGCAGCTCGGGACTAATCACAGATACGCAGTATTTT.

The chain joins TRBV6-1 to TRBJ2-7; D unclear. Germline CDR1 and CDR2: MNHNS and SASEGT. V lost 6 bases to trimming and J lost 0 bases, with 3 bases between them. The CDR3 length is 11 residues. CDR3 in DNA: TGTGCCAGCAGCCACTCCTACGAGCAGTACTTC. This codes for CASSHSYEQYF.

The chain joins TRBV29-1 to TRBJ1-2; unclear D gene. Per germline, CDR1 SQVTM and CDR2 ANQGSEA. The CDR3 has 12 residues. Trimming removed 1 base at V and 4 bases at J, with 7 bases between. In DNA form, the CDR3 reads TGCAGCGTTGAAGTCGGACTCTATGGCTACACCTTC. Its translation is CSVEVGLYGYTF.

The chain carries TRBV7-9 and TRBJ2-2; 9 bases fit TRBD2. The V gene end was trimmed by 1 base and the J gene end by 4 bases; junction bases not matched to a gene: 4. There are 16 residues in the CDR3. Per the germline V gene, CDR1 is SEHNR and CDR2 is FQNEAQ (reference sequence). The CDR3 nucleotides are TGTGCCAGCAGCTTAGACCAGGGACTAGCCACCGGGGAGCTGTTTTTT. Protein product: CASSLDQGLATGELFF.

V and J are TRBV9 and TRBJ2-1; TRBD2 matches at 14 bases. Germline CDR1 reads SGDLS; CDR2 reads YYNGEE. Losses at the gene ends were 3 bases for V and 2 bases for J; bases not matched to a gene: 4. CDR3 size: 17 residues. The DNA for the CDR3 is TGTGCCAGCAGCGGCGGGACTAGCGGGAGTACCTACAATGAGCAGTTCTTC. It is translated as CASSGGTSGSTYNEQFF.

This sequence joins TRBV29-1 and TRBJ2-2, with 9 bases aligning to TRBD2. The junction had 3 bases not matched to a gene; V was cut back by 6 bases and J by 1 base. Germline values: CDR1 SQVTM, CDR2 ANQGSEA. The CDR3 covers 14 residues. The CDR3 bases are TGCAGCGTCGTAGCGGGGGTGAACACCGGGGAGCTGTTTTTT. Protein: CSVVAGVNTGELFF.

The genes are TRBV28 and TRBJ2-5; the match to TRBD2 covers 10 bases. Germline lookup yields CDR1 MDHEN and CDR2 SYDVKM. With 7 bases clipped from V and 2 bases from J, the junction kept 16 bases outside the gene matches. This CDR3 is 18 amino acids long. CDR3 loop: CASNPGTSEATPQETQYF. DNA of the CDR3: TGTGCCAGCAACCCCGGGACTAGCGAGGCGACTCCACAAGAGACCCAGTACTTC.

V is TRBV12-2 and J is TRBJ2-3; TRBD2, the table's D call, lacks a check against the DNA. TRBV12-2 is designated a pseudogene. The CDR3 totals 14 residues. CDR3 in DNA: TGTGCAAGTCGCTTAGGTACCAGCGGGGGTACGCAGTATTTT. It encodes CASRLGTSGGTQYF.

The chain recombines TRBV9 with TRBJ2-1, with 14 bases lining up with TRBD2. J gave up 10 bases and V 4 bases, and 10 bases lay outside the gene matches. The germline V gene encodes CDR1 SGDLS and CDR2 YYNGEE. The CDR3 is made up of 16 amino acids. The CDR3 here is CASSPRLAGGLEEQFF. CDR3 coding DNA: TGTGCCAGCAGCCCACGACTAGCGGGGGGGCTCGAGGAGCAGTTCTTC.

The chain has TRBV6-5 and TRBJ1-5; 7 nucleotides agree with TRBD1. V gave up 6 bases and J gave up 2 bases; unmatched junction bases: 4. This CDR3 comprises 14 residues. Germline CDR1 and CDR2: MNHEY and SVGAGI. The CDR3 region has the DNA TGTGCCAGCAGGAACAGGGGTGGCAATCAGCCCCAGCATTTT. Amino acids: CASRNRGGNQPQHF.

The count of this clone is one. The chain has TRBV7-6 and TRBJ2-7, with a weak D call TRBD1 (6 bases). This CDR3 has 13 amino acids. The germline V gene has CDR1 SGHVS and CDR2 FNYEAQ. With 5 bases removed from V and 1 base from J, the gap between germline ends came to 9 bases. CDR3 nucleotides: TGTGCCAGCAGCCCCGGACAGTCCTACGAGCAGTACTTC. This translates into CASSPGQSYEQYF.

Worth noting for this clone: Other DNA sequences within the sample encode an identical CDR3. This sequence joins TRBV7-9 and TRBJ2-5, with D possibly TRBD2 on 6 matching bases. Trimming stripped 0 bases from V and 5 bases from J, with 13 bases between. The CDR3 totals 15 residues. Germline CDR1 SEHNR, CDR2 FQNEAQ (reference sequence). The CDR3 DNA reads TGTGCCAGCAGCTTAGCCTCCGCCGGAGGGGAGACCCAGTACTTC. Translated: CASSLASAGGETQYF.

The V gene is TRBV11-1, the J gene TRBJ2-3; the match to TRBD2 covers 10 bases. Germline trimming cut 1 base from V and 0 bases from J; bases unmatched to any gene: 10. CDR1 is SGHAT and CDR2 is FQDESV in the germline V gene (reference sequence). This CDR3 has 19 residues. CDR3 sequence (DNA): TGTGCCAGCAGCTTAGGAGGAGCGGGAGGGCCCTCCAGCACAGATACGCAGTATTTT. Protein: CASSLGGAGGPSSTDTQYF.

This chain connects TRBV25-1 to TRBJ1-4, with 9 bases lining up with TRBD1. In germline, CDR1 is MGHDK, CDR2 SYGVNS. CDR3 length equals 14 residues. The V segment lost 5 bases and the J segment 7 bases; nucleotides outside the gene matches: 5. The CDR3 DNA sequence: TGTGCCAGCAGTCCCGGGACAGGGCTTGAAAAACTGTTTTTT. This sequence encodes CASSPGTGLEKLFF.

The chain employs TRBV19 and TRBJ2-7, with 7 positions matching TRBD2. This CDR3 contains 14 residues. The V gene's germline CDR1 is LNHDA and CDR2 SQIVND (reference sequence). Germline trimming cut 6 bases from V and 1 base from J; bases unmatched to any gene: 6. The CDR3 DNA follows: TGTGCCAGTAGGCCGTGGGGGGGGTCCTACGAGCAGTACTTC. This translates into CASRPWGGSYEQYF.

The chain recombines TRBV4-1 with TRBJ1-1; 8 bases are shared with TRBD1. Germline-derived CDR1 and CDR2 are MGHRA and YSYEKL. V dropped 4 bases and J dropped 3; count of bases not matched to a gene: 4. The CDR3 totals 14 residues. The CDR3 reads CASSRGQGYTEAFF. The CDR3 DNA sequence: TGCGCCAGCAGCCGAGGACAGGGCTACACTGAAGCTTTCTTT.

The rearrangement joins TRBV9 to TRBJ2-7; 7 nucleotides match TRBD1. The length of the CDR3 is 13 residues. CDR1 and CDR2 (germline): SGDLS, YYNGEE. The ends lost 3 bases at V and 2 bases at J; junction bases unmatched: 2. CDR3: CASSATGAYEQYF. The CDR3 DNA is TGTGCCAGCAGCGCCACAGGGGCCTACGAGCAGTACTTC.

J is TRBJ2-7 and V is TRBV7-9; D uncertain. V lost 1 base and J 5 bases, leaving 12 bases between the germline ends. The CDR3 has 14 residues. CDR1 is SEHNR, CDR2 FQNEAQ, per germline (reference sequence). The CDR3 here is CASSLGAGRDEQYV. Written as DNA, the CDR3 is TGTGCCAGCAGCTTAGGAGCAGGCCGAGACGAGCAGTACGTC.

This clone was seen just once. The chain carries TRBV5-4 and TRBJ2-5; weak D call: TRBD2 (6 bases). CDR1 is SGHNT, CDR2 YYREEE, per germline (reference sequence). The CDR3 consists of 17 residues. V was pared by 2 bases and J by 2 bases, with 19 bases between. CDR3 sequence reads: CASSLNPPGLIQETQYF. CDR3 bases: TGTGCCAGCAGCTTAAATCCGCCGGGACTGATACAAGAGACCCAGTACTTC.

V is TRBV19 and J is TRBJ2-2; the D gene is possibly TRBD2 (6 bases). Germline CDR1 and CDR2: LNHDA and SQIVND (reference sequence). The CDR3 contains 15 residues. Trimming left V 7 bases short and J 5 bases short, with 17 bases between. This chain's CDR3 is CASTPSTRSTGELFF. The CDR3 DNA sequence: TGTGCCAGTACCCCCTCGACTAGATCTACCGGGGAGCTGTTTTTT.